Listed here are 18 T cell receptor beta chains from one sample, sequenced in a study of Graves' ophthalmopathy and Graves' hyperthyroidism. RNA transcripts were the template, and TCR beta CDR3 regions were amplified from them. An initial RT-PCR round employing HTBI primers preceded a second-round multiplex PCR. TCRdb itself ran the multiplex PCR reads through MiXCR, one entry per CDR3 protein. Of hundreds of thousands of distinct CDR3 sequences listed, 21% are singletons. Sequenced sample: peripheral blood. These TCRs come from a woman between 18 and 29 years old with stable Graves' hyperthyroidism.

At least ten counts were recorded for this clonotype. This sequence joins TRBV25-1 and TRBJ1-1; tentative D call: TRBD1 (5 bases). Per the germline V gene, CDR1 is MGHDK and CDR2 is SYGVNS. The V and J ends lost 10 bases and 8 bases respectively, with 14 bases between them. CDR3 length: 11 amino acids. Written as DNA, the CDR3 is TGTGCCACCGATACAGGAAACGAAGCTTTCTTT. This translates into CATDTGNEAFF.

Ten or more counts support this clonotype. The genes are TRBV24-1 and TRBJ1-5; 8 bases match TRBD1. The CDR3 has 14 residues. J gave up 6 bases and V 2 bases, and 2 bases lay outside the gene matches. Germline CDR1 and CDR2: KGHDR and SFDVKD. The CDR3 DNA follows: TGTGCCACCAGTGATTCAGACAGGGGTCAGCCCCAGCATTTT. Protein product: CATSDSDRGQPQHF.

The V gene is TRBV2, the J gene TRBJ1-6; the D is unclear. The CDR3 sequence is 12 residues long. Germline V CDR1 and CDR2: SNHLY, FYNNEI. V was pared by 6 bases and J by 8 bases, with 8 bases between. CDR3 nucleotides: TGTGCCAGCAGGTGGTTGGATTCACCCCTCCACTTT. Its translation is CASRWLDSPLHF.

As for this clonotype: This clone may be a read error of a much larger clone one base away. This sequence joins TRBV29-1 and TRBJ2-7, with a tentative D call TRBD1 (6 bases). The CDR3 has 15 amino acids. Germline V gives CDR1 SQVTM, CDR2 ANQGSEA. The DNA of the CDR3 is TGCAGCGTTGTATACTGGACAGCCACCTCTTACGGGCAGTACTTC. Encoded protein: CSVVYWTATSYGQYF.

This clonotype was observed a few times. V and J are TRBV6-2 or TRBV6-3 and TRBJ1-1, with a possible D match to TRBD1 (6 bases). The CDR3 sequence is 18 residues long. Per germline, CDR1 MNHEY and CDR2 SVGEGT. The V end lost 4 bases, the J end lost 0 bases, and 21 bases lay between the germline ends. This chain's CDR3 is CASSFTGFGVLLNTEAFF. The CDR3 DNA follows: TGTGCCAGCAGTTTCACAGGGTTCGGGGTTTTACTGAACACTGAAGCTTTCTTT.

This clonotype was observed at least ten times. The genes are TRBV20-1 and TRBJ2-7, with TRBD1 matching 7 bases. Germline-derived CDR1 and CDR2 are DFQATT and SNEGSKA (reference sequence). The V gene end was trimmed by 5 bases and the J gene end by 3 bases; junction bases not matched to a gene: 10. The CDR3 has 14 amino acids. The DNA for the CDR3 is TGCAGTGCTCCTCATCCGGGACAGAACTACGAGCAGTACTTC. Its protein is CSAPHPGQNYEQYF.

This clonotype was recorded a few times. This may be a read error, as it is one base from a much larger clone. The chain is built from TRBV5-5 and TRBJ2-7, with 7 bases aligning to TRBD2. The CDR3 covers 16 residues. With V trimmed by 7 bases and J by 0 bases, 13 bases remained unmatched. CDR1 and CDR2 (germline): SGHKS, YYEKEE (reference sequence). The CDR3 nucleotides are TGTGCCAGCTACCGGCGACTAGCCGAGGGCTCCTACGAGCAGTACTTC. Protein sequence: CASYRRLAEGSYEQYF.

The chain joins TRBV12-3 or TRBV12-4 to TRBJ1-1; tentative D call: TRBD1 (6 bases). This CDR3 is built from 16 residues. Between the trimmed V and J ends, which lost 0 bases and 3 bases, there was a span of 14 bases. The CDR3 DNA reads TGTGCCAGCAGTTTAGCGCTAAGGAGGGGGTACACTGAAGCTTTCTTT. It translates to CASSLALRRGYTEAFF.

This clonotype occurred many times. This chain uses TRBV7-8 with TRBJ2-7; TRBD1 matches 7 bases. J lost 2 bases, V lost 3 bases, and 4 bases had no gene match. This CDR3 is built from 14 residues. The V gene's germline CDR1 is SGHVS and CDR2 FQNEAQ. The DNA of the CDR3 is TGTGCCAGCAGCTTTCGGACAGGTACCTACGAGCAGTACTTC. Translating it yields CASSFRTGTYEQYF.

This clonotype was picked up many times. The rearrangement joins TRBV12-3 or TRBV12-4 to TRBJ2-7, with TRBD2 matching 10 bases. This CDR3 region has 15 residues. V shed 5 bases and J 1 base; nucleotides not matched to a gene: 5. Here the CDR3 reads CASSPSGGRSYEQYF. CDR3 nucleotides: TGTGCCAGCAGTCCTAGCGGGGGTCGATCCTACGAGCAGTACTTC.

The chain combines TRBV2 with TRBJ2-2; D gene ambiguous. CDR3 length equals 15 residues. The V gene's germline CDR1 is SNHLY and CDR2 FYNNEI. The V and J ends lost 0 bases and 1 base respectively, with 6 bases between them. CDR3 protein: CASSEALRNTGELFF. Written as DNA, the CDR3 is TGTGCCAGCAGTGAAGCGTTAAGGAACACCGGGGAGCTGTTTTTT.

This clonotype was seen ten or more times. This sequence joins TRBV29-1 and TRBJ2-5, with 8 bases aligning to TRBD1. The germline V gene encodes CDR1 SQVTM and CDR2 ANQGSEA. The CDR3 has 16 amino acids. V shed 6 bases, J shed 5 bases, and the junction held 17 bases outside the gene matches. The CDR3 sequence: CSVQPQGAPVRETQYF. The CDR3, as DNA: TGCAGCGTCCAACCTCAGGGGGCCCCGGTACGGGAGACCCAGTACTTC.

The chain employs TRBV28 and TRBJ1-1; D is ambiguous. The CDR3 is 14 residues long. With 5 bases removed from V and 2 bases from J, the gap between germline ends came to 12 bases. Germline V gene sequence: CDR1 MDHEN, CDR2 SYDVKM. For the CDR3, the DNA is TGTGCCAGCAGTCCCACCGTGAGAAACACTGAAGCTTTCTTT. It encodes CASSPTVRNTEAFF.

In this sample, this clonotype turned up many times. The chain couples TRBV29-1 to TRBJ2-7; TRBD2 matches 7 bases. V shed 4 bases and J 4 bases; nucleotides not matched to a gene: 7. The CDR3 length is 13 residues. CDR1 is SQVTM, CDR2 ANQGSEA, per germline. This chain's CDR3 is CSVGGRARYEQYF. Here the CDR3 DNA reads TGCAGCGTTGGCGGGAGAGCAAGATACGAGCAGTACTTC.

This clonotype was seen repeatedly, ten times or more. The V call is TRBV27, the J call TRBJ1-5; 7 bases map to TRBD1. CDR1 and CDR2 (germline): MNHEY, SMNVEV (reference sequence). CDR3 length: 14 residues. V trimming: 5 bases; J trimming: 4 bases; junction bases outside the gene matches: 5. The CDR3 is CASSATGVNQPQHF. The CDR3 nucleotides are TGTGCCAGCAGTGCCACAGGGGTTAATCAGCCCCAGCATTTT.

This clonotype was counted at least ten times. The rearrangement links TRBV15 to TRBJ2-2, with unresolved D. The CDR3 loop spans 12 amino acids. Trimming shortened V by 0 bases and J by 7 bases, and 3 bases separated the two germline ends. Germline CDR1 reads LNHNV; CDR2 reads YYDKDF (reference sequence). The CDR3 nucleotides read TGTGCCACCAGCAGAGACGACGGGGAGCTGTTTTTT. It is translated as CATSRDDGELFF.

The sample holds many counts of this clonotype. The chain employs TRBV20-1 and TRBJ2-5; D is unclear. CDR3 length: 14 residues. V lost 0 bases, J lost 5 bases, and 13 bases lay in between. Per the germline V gene, CDR1 is DFQATT and CDR2 is SNEGSKA (reference sequence). CDR3 coding DNA: TGCAGTGCTAGAGAATGGGCTAGTCAGGAGACCCAGTACTTC. This codes for CSAREWASQETQYF.

This clonotype has ten or more counts. The V and J genes are TRBV11-2 and TRBJ2-5; 12 bases agree with TRBD2. Germline V gene sequence: CDR1 SGHAT, CDR2 FQNNGV. J lost 6 bases, V lost 2 bases, and 13 bases had no gene match. The CDR3 spans 18 residues. CDR3 region: CASSLSTSGRRVGKTQYF. The CDR3 DNA reads TGTGCCAGCAGCTTATCAACTAGCGGGAGGCGGGTGGGGAAGACCCAGTACTTC.